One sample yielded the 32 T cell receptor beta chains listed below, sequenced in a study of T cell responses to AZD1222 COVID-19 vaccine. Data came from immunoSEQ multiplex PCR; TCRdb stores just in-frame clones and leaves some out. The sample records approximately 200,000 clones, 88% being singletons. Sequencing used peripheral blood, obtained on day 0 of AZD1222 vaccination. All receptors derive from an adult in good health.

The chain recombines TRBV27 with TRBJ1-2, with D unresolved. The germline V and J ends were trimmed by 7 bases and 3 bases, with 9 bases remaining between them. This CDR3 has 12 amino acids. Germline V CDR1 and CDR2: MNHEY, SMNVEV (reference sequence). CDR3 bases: TGTGCCAGCAAGAGGGCTTACTATGGCTACACCTTC. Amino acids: CASKRAYYGYTF.

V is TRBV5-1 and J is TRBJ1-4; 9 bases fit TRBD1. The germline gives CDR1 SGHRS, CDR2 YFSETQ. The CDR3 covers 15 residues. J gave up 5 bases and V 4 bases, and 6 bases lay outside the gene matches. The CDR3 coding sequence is TGCGCCAGCAGCGGGACAGGGAGTAGCAATGAAAAACTGTTTTTT. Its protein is CASSGTGSSNEKLFF.

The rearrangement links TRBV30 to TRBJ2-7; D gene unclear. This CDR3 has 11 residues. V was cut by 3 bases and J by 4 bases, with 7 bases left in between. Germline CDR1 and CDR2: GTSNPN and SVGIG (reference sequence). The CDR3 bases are TGTGCCTGGAGCGCCGCTTACGAGCAGTACTTC. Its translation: CAWSAAYEQYF.

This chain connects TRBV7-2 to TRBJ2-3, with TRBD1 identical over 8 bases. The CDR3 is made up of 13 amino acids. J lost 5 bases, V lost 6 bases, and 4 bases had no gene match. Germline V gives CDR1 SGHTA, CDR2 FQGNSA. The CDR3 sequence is CASRQTGVDTQYF. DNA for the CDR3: TGTGCCAGCAGACAGACAGGGGTAGATACGCAGTATTTT.

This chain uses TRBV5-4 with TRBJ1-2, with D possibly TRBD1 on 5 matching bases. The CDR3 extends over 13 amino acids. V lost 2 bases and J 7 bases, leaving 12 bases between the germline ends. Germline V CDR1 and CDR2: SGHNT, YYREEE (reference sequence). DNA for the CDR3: TGTGCCAGCAGCTTTCGGGGGGGAGGTGGCTACACCTTC. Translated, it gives CASSFRGGGGYTF.

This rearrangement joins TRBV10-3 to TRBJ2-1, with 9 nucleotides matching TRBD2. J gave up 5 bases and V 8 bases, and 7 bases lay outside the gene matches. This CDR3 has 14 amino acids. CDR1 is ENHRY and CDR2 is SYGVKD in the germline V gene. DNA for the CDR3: TGTGCCATCGGATATAGCGGGGGACACAATGAGCAGTTCTTC. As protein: CAIGYSGGHNEQFF.

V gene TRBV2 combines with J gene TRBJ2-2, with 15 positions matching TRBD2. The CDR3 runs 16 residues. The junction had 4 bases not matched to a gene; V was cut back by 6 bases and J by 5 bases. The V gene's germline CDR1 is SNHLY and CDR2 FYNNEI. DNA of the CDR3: TGTGCCAGCAGCGCGGGACTAGCGGGGGGAACCGGGGAGCTGTTTTTT. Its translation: CASSAGLAGGTGELFF.

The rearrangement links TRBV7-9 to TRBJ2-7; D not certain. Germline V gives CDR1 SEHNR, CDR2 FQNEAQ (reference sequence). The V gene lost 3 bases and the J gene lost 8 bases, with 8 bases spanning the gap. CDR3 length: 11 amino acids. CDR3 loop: CASSFNSQQYF. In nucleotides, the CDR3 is TGTGCCAGCAGCTTTAACTCGCAGCAGTACTTC.

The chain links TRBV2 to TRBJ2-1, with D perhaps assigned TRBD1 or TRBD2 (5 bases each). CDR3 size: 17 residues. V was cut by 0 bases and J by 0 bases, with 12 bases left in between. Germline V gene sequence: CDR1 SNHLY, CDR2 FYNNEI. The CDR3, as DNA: TGTGCCAGCAGTGAAGCGGGACGCGCTACCTCCTACAATGAGCAGTTCTTC. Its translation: CASSEAGRATSYNEQFF.

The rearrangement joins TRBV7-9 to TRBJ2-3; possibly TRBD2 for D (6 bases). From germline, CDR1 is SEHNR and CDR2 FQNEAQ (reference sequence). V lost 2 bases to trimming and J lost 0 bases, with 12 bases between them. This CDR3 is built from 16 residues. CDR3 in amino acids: CASSLLGLASTDTQYF. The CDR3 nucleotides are TGTGCCAGCAGCTTACTTGGGCTAGCGAGCACAGATACGCAGTATTTT.

The CDR3 spells CASSTNGGTEAFF. CDR3 DNA: TGTGCCAGTAGTACGAACGGAGGCACTGAAGCTTTCTTT. V usage is TRBV19 and J usage is TRBJ1-1, with D unclear. Germline-derived CDR1 and CDR2 are LNHDA and SQIVND (reference sequence). CDR3 length: 13 amino acids. Trimming took off 4 bases at V and 4 bases at J, with 10 bases between the two ends.

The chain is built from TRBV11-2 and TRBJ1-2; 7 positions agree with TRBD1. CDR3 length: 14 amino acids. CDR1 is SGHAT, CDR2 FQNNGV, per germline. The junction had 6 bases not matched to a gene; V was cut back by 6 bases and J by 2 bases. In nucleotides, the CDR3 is TGTGCCAGCAGGGGGCAGACAGGGAACTATGGCTACACCTTC. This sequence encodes CASRGQTGNYGYTF.

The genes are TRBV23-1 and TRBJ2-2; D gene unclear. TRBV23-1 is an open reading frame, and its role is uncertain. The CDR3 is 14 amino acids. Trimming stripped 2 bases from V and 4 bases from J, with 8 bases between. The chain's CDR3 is CASSQICTTGELFF. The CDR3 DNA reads TGCGCCAGCAGTCAAATTTGTACCACCGGGGAGCTGTTTTTT.

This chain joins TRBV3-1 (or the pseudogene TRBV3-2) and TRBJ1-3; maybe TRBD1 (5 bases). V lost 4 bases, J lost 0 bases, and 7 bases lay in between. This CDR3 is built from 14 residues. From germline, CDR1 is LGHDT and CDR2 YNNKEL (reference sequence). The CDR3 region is CASSPDSSGNTIYF. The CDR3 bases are TGTGCCAGCAGCCCTGACAGCTCTGGAAACACCATATATTTT.

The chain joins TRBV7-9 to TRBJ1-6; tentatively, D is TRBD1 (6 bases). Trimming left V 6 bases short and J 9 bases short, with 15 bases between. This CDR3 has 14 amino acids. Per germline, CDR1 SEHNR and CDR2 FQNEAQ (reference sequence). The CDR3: CASRTTGKGSPLHF. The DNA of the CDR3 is TGTGCCAGCAGGACAACAGGGAAGGGTTCACCCCTCCACTTT.

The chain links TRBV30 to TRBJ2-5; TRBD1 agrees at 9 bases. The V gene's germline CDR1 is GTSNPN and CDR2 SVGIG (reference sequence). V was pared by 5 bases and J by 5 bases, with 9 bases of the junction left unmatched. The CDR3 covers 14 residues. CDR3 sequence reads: CAWDTGTGRETQYF. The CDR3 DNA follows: TGTGCCTGGGATACCGGGACAGGGAGGGAGACCCAGTACTTC.

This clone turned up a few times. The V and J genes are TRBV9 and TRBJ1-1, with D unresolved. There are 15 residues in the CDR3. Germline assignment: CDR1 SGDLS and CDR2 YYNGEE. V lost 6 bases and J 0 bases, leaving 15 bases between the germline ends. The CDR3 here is CASTPMGGMNTEAFF. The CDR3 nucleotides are TGTGCCAGCACCCCGATGGGCGGGATGAACACTGAAGCTTTCTTT.

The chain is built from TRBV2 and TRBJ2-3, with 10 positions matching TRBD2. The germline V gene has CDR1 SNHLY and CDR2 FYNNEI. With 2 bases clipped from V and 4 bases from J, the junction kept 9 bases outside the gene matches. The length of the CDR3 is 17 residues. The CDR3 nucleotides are TGTGCCAGCAGTGAACCCTTGAGCGGGGGGGTGGCAGATACGCAGTATTTT. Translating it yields CASSEPLSGGVADTQYF.

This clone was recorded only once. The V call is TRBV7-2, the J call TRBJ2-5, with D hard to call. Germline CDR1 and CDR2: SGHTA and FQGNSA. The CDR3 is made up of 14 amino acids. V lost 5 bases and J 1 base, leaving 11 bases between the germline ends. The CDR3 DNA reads TGTGCCAGCAGCGAGAATCTAGGCCAAGAGACCCAGTACTTC. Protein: CASSENLGQETQYF.

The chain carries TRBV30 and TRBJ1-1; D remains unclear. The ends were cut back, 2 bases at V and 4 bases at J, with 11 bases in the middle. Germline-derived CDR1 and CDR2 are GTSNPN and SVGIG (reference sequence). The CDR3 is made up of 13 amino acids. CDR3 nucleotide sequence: TGTGCCTGGAGTTTCGGGGTAGGCACTGAAGCTTTCTTT. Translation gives CAWSFGVGTEAFF.

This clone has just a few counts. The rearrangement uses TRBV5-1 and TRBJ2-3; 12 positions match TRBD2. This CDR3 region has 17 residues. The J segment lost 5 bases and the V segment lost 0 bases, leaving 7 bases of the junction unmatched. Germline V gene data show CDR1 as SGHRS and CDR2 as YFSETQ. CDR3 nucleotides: TGCGCCAGCAGCTTGGATCTAGCGGGGGGGCTGAAAGATACGCAGTATTTT. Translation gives CASSLDLAGGLKDTQYF.

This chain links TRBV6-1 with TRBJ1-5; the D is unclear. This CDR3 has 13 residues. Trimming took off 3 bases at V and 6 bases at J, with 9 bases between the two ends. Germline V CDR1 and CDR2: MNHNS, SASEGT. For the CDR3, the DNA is TGTGCCAGCAGTGAGACGTGGAGTCAGCCCCAGCATTTT. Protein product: CASSETWSQPQHF.

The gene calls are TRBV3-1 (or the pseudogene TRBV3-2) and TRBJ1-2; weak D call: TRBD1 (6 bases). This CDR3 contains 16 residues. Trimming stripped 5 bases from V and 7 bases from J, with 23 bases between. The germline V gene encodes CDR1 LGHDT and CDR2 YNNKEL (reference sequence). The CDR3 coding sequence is TGTGCCAGCAGCGCCCGAGGGGGGGAAAGGGGCGGTGGCTACACCTTC. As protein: CASSARGGERGGGYTF.

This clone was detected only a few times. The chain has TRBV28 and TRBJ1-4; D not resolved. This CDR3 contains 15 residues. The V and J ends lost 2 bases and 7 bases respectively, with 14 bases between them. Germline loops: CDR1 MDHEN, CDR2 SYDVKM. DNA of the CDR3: TGTGCCAGCAGTTTAATGCGGGAATTTGCTGAAAAACTGTTTTTT. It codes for CASSLMREFAEKLFF.

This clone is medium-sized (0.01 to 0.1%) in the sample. Here the CDR3 reads CAWSLTSTGEKLFF. The DNA of the CDR3 is TGTGCCTGGAGTCTCACCTCCACCGGGGAAAAACTGTTTTTT. The chain has TRBV30 and TRBJ1-4; D is uncertain. The V end was cut by 2 bases, the J end by 8 bases, with 15 bases between. Looked up from germline, CDR1 is GTSNPN and CDR2 is SVGIG (reference sequence). The CDR3 extends over 14 amino acids.

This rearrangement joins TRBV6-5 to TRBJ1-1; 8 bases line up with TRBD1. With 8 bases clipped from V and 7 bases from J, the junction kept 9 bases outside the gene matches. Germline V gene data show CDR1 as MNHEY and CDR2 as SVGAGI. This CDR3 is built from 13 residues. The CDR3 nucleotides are TGTGCCAGCGGAAGGACAGGGATCTTTGAAGCTTTCTTT. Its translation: CASGRTGIFEAFF.

This chain's CDR3 is CASSIVGPLNTEAFF. CDR3 sequence (DNA): TGTGCCAGTAGTATAGTGGGACCTCTTAACACTGAAGCTTTCTTT. This chain links TRBV19 with TRBJ1-1; weak D call: TRBD1 (5 bases). Between the trimmed V and J ends, which lost 1 base and 2 bases, there was a span of 11 bases. CDR3 length: 15 residues. Germline assignment: CDR1 LNHDA and CDR2 SQIVND (reference sequence).

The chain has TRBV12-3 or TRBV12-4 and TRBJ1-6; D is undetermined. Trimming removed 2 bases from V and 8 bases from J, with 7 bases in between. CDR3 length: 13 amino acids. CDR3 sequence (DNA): TGTGCCAGCAGTTTAACAGATTATTCACCCCTCCACTTT. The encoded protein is CASSLTDYSPLHF.

CDR3 coding DNA: TGTGCCAGCAGTTTGGTAGATAGCAATCAGCCCCAGCATTTT. Translated: CASSLVDSNQPQHF. The V gene is TRBV27, the J gene TRBJ1-5; D gene ambiguous. CDR1 and CDR2 from the germline V gene are MNHEY and SMNVEV (reference sequence). This CDR3 contains 14 residues. V was clipped by 3 bases and J by 0 bases, with 6 bases between them.

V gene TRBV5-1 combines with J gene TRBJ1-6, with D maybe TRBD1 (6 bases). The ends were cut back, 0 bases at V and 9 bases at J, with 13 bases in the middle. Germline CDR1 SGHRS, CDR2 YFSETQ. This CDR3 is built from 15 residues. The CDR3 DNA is TGCGCCAGCAGCTTGGATGGCAGGGGTCTTTCACCCCTCCACTTT. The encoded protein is CASSLDGRGLSPLHF.

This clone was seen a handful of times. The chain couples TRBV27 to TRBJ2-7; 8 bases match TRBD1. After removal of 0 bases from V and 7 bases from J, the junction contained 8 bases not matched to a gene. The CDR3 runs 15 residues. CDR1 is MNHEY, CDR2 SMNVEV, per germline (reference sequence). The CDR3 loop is CASSLSRDRSLEQYF. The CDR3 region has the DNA TGTGCCAGCAGTTTATCCAGGGACAGGTCCTTGGAGCAGTACTTC.

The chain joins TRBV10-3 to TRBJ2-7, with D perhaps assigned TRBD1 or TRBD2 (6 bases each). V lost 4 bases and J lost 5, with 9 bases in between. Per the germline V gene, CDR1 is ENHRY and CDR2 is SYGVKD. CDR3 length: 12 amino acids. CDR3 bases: TGTGCCATCAGTGGGGGGGCCAACGAGCAGTACTTC. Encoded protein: CAISGGANEQYF.